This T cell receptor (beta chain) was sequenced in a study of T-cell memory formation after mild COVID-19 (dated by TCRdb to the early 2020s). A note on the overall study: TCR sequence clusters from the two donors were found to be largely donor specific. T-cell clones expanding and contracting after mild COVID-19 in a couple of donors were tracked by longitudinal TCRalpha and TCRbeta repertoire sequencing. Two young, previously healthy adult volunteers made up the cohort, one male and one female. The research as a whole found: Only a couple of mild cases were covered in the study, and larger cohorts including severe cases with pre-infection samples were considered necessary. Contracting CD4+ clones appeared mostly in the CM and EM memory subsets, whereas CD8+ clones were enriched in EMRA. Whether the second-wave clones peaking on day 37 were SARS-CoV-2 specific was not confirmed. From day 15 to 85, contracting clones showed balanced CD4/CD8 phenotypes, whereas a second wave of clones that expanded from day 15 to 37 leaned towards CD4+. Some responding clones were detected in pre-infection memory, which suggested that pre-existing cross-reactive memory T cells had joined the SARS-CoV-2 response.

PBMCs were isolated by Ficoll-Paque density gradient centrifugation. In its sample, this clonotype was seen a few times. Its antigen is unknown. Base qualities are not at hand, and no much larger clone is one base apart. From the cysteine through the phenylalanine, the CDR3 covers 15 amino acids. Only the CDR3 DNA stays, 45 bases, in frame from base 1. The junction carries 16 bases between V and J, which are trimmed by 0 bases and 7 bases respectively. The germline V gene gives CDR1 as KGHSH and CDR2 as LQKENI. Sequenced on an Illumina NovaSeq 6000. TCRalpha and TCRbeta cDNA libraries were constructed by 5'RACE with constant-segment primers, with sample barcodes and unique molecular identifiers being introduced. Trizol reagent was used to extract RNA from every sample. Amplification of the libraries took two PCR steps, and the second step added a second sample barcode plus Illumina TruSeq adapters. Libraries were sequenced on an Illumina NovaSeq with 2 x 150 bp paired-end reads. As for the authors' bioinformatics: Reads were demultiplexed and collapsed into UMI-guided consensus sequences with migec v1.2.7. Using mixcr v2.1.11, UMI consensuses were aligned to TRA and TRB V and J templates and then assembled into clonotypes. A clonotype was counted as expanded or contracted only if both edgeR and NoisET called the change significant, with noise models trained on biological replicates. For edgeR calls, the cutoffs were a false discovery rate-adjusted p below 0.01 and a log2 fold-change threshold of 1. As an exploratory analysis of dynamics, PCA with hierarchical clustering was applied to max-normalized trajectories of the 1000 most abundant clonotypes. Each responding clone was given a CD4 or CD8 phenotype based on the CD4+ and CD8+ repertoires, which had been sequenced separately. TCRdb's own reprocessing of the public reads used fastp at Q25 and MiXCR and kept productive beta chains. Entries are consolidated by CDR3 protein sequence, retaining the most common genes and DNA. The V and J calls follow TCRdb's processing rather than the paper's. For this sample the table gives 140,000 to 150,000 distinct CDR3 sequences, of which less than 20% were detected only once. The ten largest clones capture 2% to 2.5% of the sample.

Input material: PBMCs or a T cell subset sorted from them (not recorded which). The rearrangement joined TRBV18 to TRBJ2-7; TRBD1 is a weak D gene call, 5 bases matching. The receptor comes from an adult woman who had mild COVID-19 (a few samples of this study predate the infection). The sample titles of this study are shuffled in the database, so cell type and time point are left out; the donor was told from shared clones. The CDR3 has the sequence CASSPPGALWGEQYF. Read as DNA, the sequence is TGTGCCAGCTCACCACCTGGGGCCCTTTGGGGAGAGCAGTACTTC. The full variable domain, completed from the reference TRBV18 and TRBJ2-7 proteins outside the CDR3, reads NAGVMQNPRHLVRRRGQEARLRCSPMKGHSHVYWYRQLPEEGLKFMVYLQKENIIDESGMPKERFSAEFPKEGPSILRIQQVVRGDSAAYFCASSPPGALWGEQYFGPGTRLTVT.